The T cell receptor (beta chain) under discussion was sequenced for a study of T cell responses to AZD1222 COVID-19 vaccine. Concerning this clone: Its antigen is not known.

The method was immunoSEQ multiplex PCR; TCRdb's version includes in-frame clones alone and lacks a portion of them. Here the sample spans some 130,000 clones, approximately 90% being singletons. Overall study results and limits: Spike-specific TCR breadth rose after two AZD1222 doses, and depth rose as well.

V lost 7 bases, J lost 7 bases, and 7 bases stayed unmatched. Germline assignment: CDR1 MNHEY and CDR2 SVGAGI. The CDR3 length is 14 residues. Here the sequenced sample was peripheral blood, taken 28 days after the second AZD1222 dose. This clonotype was sampled from an adult who received the AZD1222 COVID-19 vaccine. The chain joins TRBV6-5 to TRBJ1-2, with 12 bases lining up with TRBD1. This chain's CDR3 is CASTQGGQGAGYTF. CDR3 coding DNA: TGTGCCAGCACCCAAGGGGGACAGGGGGCTGGCTACACCTTC.